One sample yielded the 20 T cell receptor beta chains listed below, sequenced in a study of T-cell memory formation after mild COVID-19. TCRdb reanalysed the 5' RACE reads using MiXCR and keeps one entry per CDR3 protein. The sample carries approximately 250,000 distinct CDR3 sequences, around 15% recorded once. The material sequenced was PBMCs or a T cell subset sorted from them (not recorded which). These receptor sequences come from a man younger than 35 who had mild COVID-19 (a few samples of this study predate the infection). Cell type and time point are not known.

The CDR3 reads CASSRSGPPPSYNEQFF. The CDR3 nucleotides are TGCGCCAGCAGTCGTAGCGGACCCCCTCCCTCCTACAATGAGCAGTTCTTC. The chain carries TRBV4-3 and TRBJ2-1, with a weak D call TRBD2 (6 bases). V gave up 6 bases and J gave up 0 bases, with 18 bases separating them. Germline V gene data show CDR1 as LGHNA and CDR2 as YSLEER. The CDR3 has 17 amino acids.

The chain couples TRBV11-1 to TRBJ1-2; 7 bases map to TRBD1. V gave up 6 bases and J gave up 12 bases; unmatched junction bases: 10. This CDR3 spans 12 amino acids. CDR1 and CDR2 (germline): SGHAT, FQDESV (reference sequence). The DNA for the CDR3 is TGTGCCAGCAGATCTCGACAGGGTTTTAACACCTTC. As protein: CASRSRQGFNTF.

This clonotype occurred many times. The chain employs TRBV5-1 and TRBJ2-3; D is undetermined. Trimming removed 0 bases at V and 2 bases at J, with 7 bases between. The germline CDR1 and CDR2 sequences are SGHRS and YFSETQ. There are 14 residues in the CDR3. The CDR3 spells CASSLAVDTDTQYF. CDR3 nucleotides: TGCGCCAGCAGCTTGGCCGTCGACACAGATACGCAGTATTTT.

This clonotype was observed a handful of times. The V gene is TRBV20-1, the J gene TRBJ2-3, with D maybe TRBD2 (5 bases). V lost 3 bases and J lost 0, with 10 bases in between. Germline CDR1 is DFQATT and CDR2 is SNEGSKA (reference sequence). This CDR3 has 14 residues. The CDR3 spells CSASERISTDTQYF. The CDR3 DNA is TGCAGTGCTAGTGAGCGGATTAGCACAGATACGCAGTATTTT.

This clonotype came up many times. This chain uses TRBV2 with TRBJ2-1; weak D call: TRBD1 (6 bases). There are 14 residues in the CDR3. The V end was cut by 4 bases, the J end by 1 base, with 8 bases between. CDR1 is SNHLY and CDR2 is FYNNEI in the germline V gene. The CDR3 coding sequence is TGTGCCAGCAGTGTCAGGGGATCCTACAATGAGCAGTTCTTC. It codes for CASSVRGSYNEQFF.

This clonotype was counted only a few times. The V gene is TRBV9, the J gene TRBJ2-3; possibly TRBD2 for D (5 bases). The CDR3 runs to 16 residues. The V gene lost 4 bases and the J gene lost 2 bases, with 17 bases spanning the gap. Germline values: CDR1 SGDLS, CDR2 YYNGEE. The CDR3 spells CASSKEVGGDTDTQYF. In DNA form, the CDR3 reads TGTGCCAGCAGCAAAGAGGTCGGAGGAGACACAGATACGCAGTATTTT.

This clonotype was picked up a small number of times. V and J are TRBV7-2 and TRBJ2-5; D gene uncertain. Germline CDR1 reads SGHTA; CDR2 reads FQGNSA. V lost 4 bases, J lost 1 base, and 10 bases lay in between. The CDR3 spans 14 residues. CDR3 residues: CASSWTGPQETQYF. The CDR3 DNA reads TGTGCCAGCAGCTGGACCGGTCCCCAAGAGACCCAGTACTTC.

The chain carries TRBV3-1 and TRBJ2-7; 9 bases are a match to TRBD1. With 0 bases clipped from V and 0 bases from J, the junction kept 0 bases outside the gene matches. In germline, CDR1 is LGHDT, CDR2 YNNKEL (reference sequence). This CDR3 comprises 15 residues. CDR3 amino acids: CASSQEDRGSYEQYF. CDR3 in DNA: TGTGCCAGCAGCCAAGAGGACAGGGGCTCCTACGAGCAGTACTTC.

The sample holds many counts of this clonotype. This chain links TRBV5-6 with TRBJ2-6; no definite D call. From germline, CDR1 is SGHDT and CDR2 YYEEEE. The CDR3 is 15 residues long. V was trimmed by 4 bases and J by 8 bases, leaving 16 bases between them. CDR3 residues: CASSLAPTVPNVLTF. CDR3 DNA: TGTGCCAGCAGCCTCGCCCCGACGGTACCCAACGTCCTGACTTTC. Supplemented by reference TRBV5-6 and TRBJ2-6, the full variable domain reads DAGVTQSPTHLIKTRGQQVTLRCSPKSGHDTVSWYQQALGQGPQFIFQYYEEEERQRGNFPDRFSGHQFPNYSSELNVNALLLGDSALYLCASSLAPTVPNVLTFGAGSRLTVL.

CDR3 loop: CATSGGDTEAFF. In nucleotides, the CDR3 is TGTGCCACCAGTGGAGGGGACACTGAAGCTTTCTTT. The chain is built from TRBV24-1 and TRBJ1-1; D perhaps matches TRBD1 (5 bases). This CDR3 comprises 12 residues. The V gene's germline CDR1 is KGHDR and CDR2 SFDVKD. Trimming stripped 5 bases from V and 3 bases from J, with 6 bases between.

This clonotype was picked up a small number of times. The chain has TRBV12-3 or TRBV12-4 and TRBJ2-1, with D perhaps TRBD1 (8 bases). V was shortened by 7 bases and J by 9 bases, with 16 bases between the two germline ends. The CDR3 has 13 residues. The CDR3 region is CASINYRGGEQFF. The CDR3 nucleotides read TGTGCCAGCATCAATTACAGGGGGGGTGAGCAGTTCTTC.

This clonotype showed up just a few times. The genes are TRBV15 and TRBJ2-3; D may match TRBD1 or TRBD2 (6 bases each). From germline, CDR1 is LNHNV and CDR2 YYDKDF (reference sequence). The V gene lost 0 bases and the J gene lost 10 bases, with 14 bases spanning the gap. The CDR3 has 14 amino acids. CDR3: CATSRDTGAEAQYF. The CDR3 nucleotides are TGTGCCACCAGCAGAGATACGGGGGCAGAGGCGCAGTATTTT. The variable domain in full, completed from reference TRBV15 and TRBJ2-3, reads DAMVIQNPRYQVTQFGKPVTLSCSQTLNHNVMYWYQQKSSQAPKLLFHYYDKDFNNEADTPDNFQSRRPNTSFCFLDIRSPGLGDTAMYLCATSRDTGAEAQYFGPGTRLTVL.

V is TRBV5-1 and J is TRBJ2-3; 8 positions match TRBD1. The J segment lost 6 bases and the V segment lost 3 bases, leaving 12 bases of the junction unmatched. Per the germline V gene, CDR1 is SGHRS and CDR2 is YFSETQ. This CDR3 is 16 amino acids long. The CDR3: CASSYMGTGSGDTQYF. The CDR3 nucleotides are TGCGCCAGCAGCTACATGGGGACAGGATCTGGCGATACGCAGTATTTT. The entire variable domain, with the rest obtained from reference TRBV5-1 and TRBJ2-3, is as follows: KAGVTQTPRYLIKTRGQQVTLSCSPISGHRSVSWYQQTPGQGLQFLFEYFSETQRNKGNFPGRFSGRQFSNSRSEMNVSTLELGDSALYLCASSYMGTGSGDTQYFGPGTRLTVL.

This clonotype was seen more than once but under ten times. The V call is TRBV9, the J call TRBJ2-1; D uncertain. With 3 bases removed from V and 6 bases from J, the gap between germline ends came to 10 bases. Germline lookup yields CDR1 SGDLS and CDR2 YYNGEE. The CDR3 has 13 amino acids. The CDR3 bases are TGTGCCAGCAGCGGCGAGGACCCCAATGAGCAGTTCTTC. This gives the protein CASSGEDPNEQFF.

The chain recombines TRBV5-1 with TRBJ1-2; no clear D gene. V was trimmed by 1 base and J by 6 bases, leaving 19 bases between them. This CDR3 is 16 amino acids long. Germline loops: CDR1 SGHRS, CDR2 YFSETQ. The CDR3 DNA reads as TGCGCCAGCAGCTTGCTTCCCGGACCCGCAGGCAATGGCTACACCTTC. This codes for CASSLLPGPAGNGYTF.

This clonotype appeared a single time. V gene TRBV4-3 combines with J gene TRBJ2-7, with D unclear. The V gene lost 1 base and the J gene lost 3 bases, with 13 bases spanning the gap. CDR3 length equals 15 residues. Germline V gene sequence: CDR1 LGHNA, CDR2 YSLEER. The DNA of the CDR3 is TGCGCCAGCAGCCAAGGTGTATCGCAGTTCTACGAGCAGTACTTC. This translates into CASSQGVSQFYEQYF.

This clonotype was counted a few times. The chain carries TRBV6-5 and TRBJ1-1; TRBD1 matches at 7 bases. The trim removed 2 bases at V and 3 bases at J, leaving 6 bases unmatched. The CDR3 loop spans 15 amino acids. From germline, CDR1 is MNHEY and CDR2 SVGAGI. CDR3 coding DNA: TGTGCCAGCAGTTACCCGGGACAGAAATACACTGAAGCTTTCTTT. Its protein is CASSYPGQKYTEAFF.

This clonotype was detected a few times. The chain joins TRBV20-1 to TRBJ2-1; TRBD2 matches at 9 bases. The V segment lost 3 bases and the J segment 5 bases; nucleotides outside the gene matches: 5. The CDR3 is made up of 14 amino acids. The germline V gene encodes CDR1 DFQATT and CDR2 SNEGSKA (reference sequence). The CDR3, as DNA: TGCAGTGCTAGTGGCGGGGGGGCCCACAATGAGCAGTTCTTC. It specifies CSASGGGAHNEQFF.

This clonotype was detected a few times. The chain employs TRBV12-3 or TRBV12-4 and TRBJ1-3; no reliable D call. V dropped 2 bases and J dropped 2 bases, with 10 bases sitting between them. CDR3 length: 15 residues. The CDR3 spells CASSLPGRTGNTIYF. CDR3 in DNA: TGTGCCAGCAGTTTACCCGGCAGGACTGGAAACACCATATATTTT.

Comment on this clonotype: The conserved final phenylalanine or tryptophan is absent from the CDR3, which likely points to a read error. This chain joins TRBV18 and TRBJ2-1, with 8 bases matching TRBD1. Germline assignment: CDR1 KGHSH and CDR2 LQKENI. This CDR3 has 15 residues. Trimming took 4 bases from V and 7 from J; bases not matched to a gene: 9. CDR3 nucleotides: TGTGCCAGCTCACTGAGGGAGACAGGGGTAAATGAGCAGTTCTTG. This codes for CASSLRETGVNEQFL.